Sequencing of this TCR beta chain was carried out in a study of cytomegalovirus exposure and HLA in healthy donors (dated by TCRdb to about 2017). About the study as a whole: An earlier analysis of several hundred of the donors reported about 250 Gb of sequence data and 117 million unique TCR beta sequences from roughly 180 million T cells. An early release covering 500 to 750 HLA-typed donors comprised approximately 300 gigabases of sequencing data and tens of millions of unique TCR sequences. Among the roughly 370 genotyped donors, around 79% belonged to the genetic ancestry cluster associated with self-reported Caucasian donors. The aim of the study was to test whether cataloging public T cell receptors could identify signatures of past pathogen exposure. The study profiled the T cell repertoires of about 720 subjects by immunosequencing and related them to cytomegalovirus serostatus. Besides the first cohort of approximately 710 subjects, a separate validation cohort made up of around 120 different subjects was used. To predict cytomegalovirus infection status, the study combined high-throughput TCR immunosequencing, statistical association of individual TCRs with disease status, and machine learning. A later analysis re-analyzed previously published TCR beta repertoires from about 600 donors and added high-resolution HLA genotyping to study TCR occurrence patterns. In the later analysis, no new phenotypic data were used to find candidate immune exposures; instead, reliance was placed on TCR beta sequences and their occurrence across donors. An earlier analysis of some 600 of the donors applied high-throughput TCR beta sequencing to assess whether each TCR beta V gene segment acted as functional or pseudogenic. Alongside the repertoire data, information on donor age, sex, ethnicity and CMV serostatus was compiled. In a later genetic analysis, genome-wide SNP genotypes for about 55% of the roughly 700 donors were used, and that subset was treated as a discovery cohort. Every repertoire in the discovery cohort had been generated on one and the same sequencing platform. Class I and class II HLA loci were covered by the typing at four-digit resolution. Typing coverage varied by locus: about 629-630 donors for A, B, C, DRB1 and DQB1; approximately 560 for DQA1; some 610 for DPA1; around 450 for DPB1. Four or five DR-DQ haplotypes were handled as single units for association and clustering because linkage in the cohort was strong. Among over 350 genotyped donors of the cohort, an average of around 240,000 unique TCR beta nucleotide sequences were sequenced per donor, 15% to 20% of them non-productive.

In regard to this clone: Its target antigen remains unknown. Per-base qualities were not stored, and no clone one base away is much larger.

Findings and caveats that apply to the study as a whole: When HLA alleles, especially DR and DQ, strongly co-occurred, TCR associations were difficult to assign to individual alleles. Linkage disequilibrium might explain the correlated functional status among segregating V segments, but an unknown experimental factor could not be excluded. Because HLA typing was unavailable for some donors at each locus, only the typed subset was used in association tests. A further reported finding was that TCR beta sequences accurately predicted the HLA-A and HLA-B alleles for most subjects in the first cohort. The sequencing pipeline was judged likely to have produced a cluster of highly shared sequence variants as a technical artifact. Most TCR sequences were seen in very few donors, while some public TCRs were found in many individuals. In a later analysis, most CMV-associated TCR beta chains were found to appear HLA-restricted, with HLA associations seemingly driven largely by CMV exposure. The classifier was reported to diagnose cytomegalovirus status with high specificity and sensitivity in both the original and validation cohorts. The 87-base-pair reads could not distinguish some IMGT-functional V segments, including TRBV6-2 and TRBV6-3, so those segments were excluded. In an earlier analysis of more than 500 of the donors, most TCR beta V segments appeared in productive rearrangements about 87% or about 30% of the time, broadly matching IMGT annotations. A later genetic analysis reported fewer N-insertions in productive TCRs among donors in an Asian-associated ancestry cluster than the approximately 700-donor mean. In a later analysis, several top co-occurrence clusters were reported to appear linked to parvovirus B19, influenza, CMV and Epstein-Barr virus. At a false discovery rate of 0.05, a later analysis linked roughly 17,000 TCR beta sequences to specific HLA alleles. Compared with equally common non-associated chains, HLA-associated TCR beta chains in a later analysis were more clonally expanded and had lower generation probabilities. A later analysis found that TCR association rates varied across HLA loci, with DRB1 alleles showing the most associated TCRs and HLA-C alleles the fewest. The study listed 150 to 200 TCR beta chains as associated with cytomegalovirus. An association between a missense DCLRE1C variant and V-gene and J-gene trimming of TCR beta chains was found in a later genetic analysis and replicated in an independent cohort. A few of the identified cytomegalovirus-associated TCR beta chains were confirmed in vitro to be specific for cytomegalovirus antigens. It was suggested by the authors that the approach could potentially be generalized to other disease states and immunological phenotypes. For the cohort, immune exposure information was limited to CMV serostatus. Roughly uniform sequencing depth across donors was assumed in presence/absence analyses, although this assumption may not hold. Because counts were too low, around 18 rarely observed V segments, including chromosome 9 orphons, were left out of the earlier analysis of several hundred of the donors. The cohort was sequenced for TCR beta chains only, and without alpha or paired-chain data the features that could be detected were limited.

Trimming removed 0 bases from V and 7 bases from J; the gene matches leave 12 bases unexplained. The CDR3 numbers 18 residues from cysteine through phenylalanine. Of the read, only the CDR3 DNA is kept; its 54 bases are in frame from base 1. As encoded in the germline V gene, CDR1 is SGHTA while CDR2 is FQGNSA. In total, 500 to 700 healthy bone marrow donors made up the cohort. Cohort members were all nominally healthy when sampled, although unrecorded immune exposures were likely present. The donor tested CMV seronegative, placing the donor among the 300 to 450 seronegative members of the cohort. Each donor provided a peripheral blood sample, and peripheral blood mononuclear cells were used for TCR beta sequencing. The Qiagen DNeasy Blood Extraction Kit was used to extract genomic DNA from the blood cell samples. The library relied on the immunoSEQ multiplex PCR assay. A mixture of 60 forward primers for TCR Vbeta segments and 13 reverse primers for TCR Jbeta segments was used in the multiplex PCR. The CDR3 region of rearranged TCR beta genes was amplified from genomic DNA with a multiplex PCR assay. Amplified TCR beta libraries were sequenced as 87-base-pair reads on the Illumina HiSeq System. As for the original processing: A later analysis counted some 80 million unique TCR beta chains across the 640 or so repertoires, and around 9.9 million of these chains were shared by at least two donors. A nearest-neighbor algorithm error-corrected the raw reads and collapsed the reads into unique sequences, merging closely related sequences to remove PCR and sequencing errors. CDR3 sequences were aligned to IMGT reference sequences to assign V, D and J gene segments. Each retained sequence needed at least a six-nucleotide match to both a V gene segment and a J gene segment. A rearrangement counted as productive if the CDR3 had no stop codons and remained in frame with V and J, and every other rearrangement counted as non-productive. CDR3 was defined by IMGT convention, running from the second conserved V-encoded cysteine to the conserved J-encoded phenylalanine. Sequences without an unambiguous match to a single V gene segment were excluded from the earlier analysis of almost 600 of the donors. In an earlier analysis of approximately 590 of the donors, a V segment was called functional when productive rearrangements were above 56.7%, and segregating when the standard deviation between donors exceeded 5%. A statistical classification framework was developed to diagnose cytomegalovirus status using the catalog of TCR beta chain sequences. In a later analysis, V and J genes were assigned by comparing TCR nucleotide sequences against IMGT/GENE-DB human TR gene sequences. The TCRdist pipeline was used in a later analysis to assign CDR3 sequences and most-parsimonious VDJ recombination scenarios. In a later analysis, every TCR beta chain was defined by the combination of its CDR3 amino acid sequence and its V-gene family, and reads without a unique V-gene family were dropped. In a later analysis, some 600 highly shared, low-generation-probability nucleotide sequences were removed to address suspected cross-contamination and a sequencing artifact. In a later analysis, a clonal expansion index was calculated for each public chain from normalized within-repertoire ranks of inferred template counts. In a later analysis, generation probabilities were computed with a VDJ recombination model fitted to out-of-frame rearrangements, and the resulting probabilities were checked against IGoR. Hypergeometric tests were used in a later analysis to score TCR-TCR, TCR-HLA and TCR-CMV co-occurrence, with a repertoire-size bias correction applied to the TCR pairs. To estimate false discovery rates, a later analysis permuted the HLA or CMV assignments 20 times. In a later analysis, co-occurring TCRs were grouped using DBSCAN, with TCRdist sequence similarity added in when clustering inside HLA-allele-positive subsets. Repertoires with fewer than 30,000 or more than 120,000 public chains, plus five repertoires with anomalous nucleotide sharing, were excluded from co-occurrence clustering. Sourced from immuneACCESS, this table was stored by TCRdb with only in-frame sequences that have V and J called. A share of the clones is absent; for the studies checked, an unresolved V gene accounts for under half, and the remainder has no known explanation. V and J calls and clone size are copied from that table; D and trimming were computed from the DNA. The table for this sample lists 200,000 or so clones; 65% to 85% of them were counted only once. The top ten clonotypes cover about 0.094% of the sample.

The sequence came from a boy aged 2 to 10 in good health and CMV-seronegative. The chain couples TRBV7-2 to TRBJ1-2; 12 middle bases align to TRBD1. Sequences were obtained from PBMCs. The CDR3 has the sequence CASSLAFRDRGQSGGYTF. The sequenced DNA: TGTGCCAGCAGCTTAGCGTTTAGGGACAGGGGGCAATCAGGTGGCTACACCTTC. The full variable domain, with segments outside the CDR3 supplied by the reference TRBV7-2 and TRBJ1-2 proteins, appears as GAGVSQSPSNKVTEKGKDVELRCDPISGHTALYWYRQSLGQGLEFLIYFQGNSAPDKSGLPSDRFSAERTGGSVSTLTIQRTQQEDSAVYLCASSLAFRDRGQSGGYTFGSGTRLTVV.